This TCR beta chain is from a study of T cells after yellow fever vaccination. Each CDR3 protein is one row after TCRdb ran MiXCR on the 5' RACE reads. This table has hundreds of thousands of distinct CDR3 sequences, 9% to 15% appearing once. V shed 5 bases, J shed 1 base, and the junction held 5 bases outside the gene matches. CDR1 KGHDR and CDR2 SFDVKD come from the germline V gene. This CDR3 has 15 residues. Overall study results and limits: A secondary response was less intense yet reached its peak sooner, at day 5 versus 15.

This clonotype was seen at least ten times. The antigen remains undetermined. The TCR sequence derives from a man aged 25-40 years who received the YFV17D yellow fever vaccine. The chain couples TRBV24-1 to TRBJ2-5, with 8 bases fitting TRBD1. The source was PBMCs, collected on the day of the yellow fever booster vaccination. Written as DNA, the CDR3 is TGTGCCACCAGTGGGCAGGGGGCTCTCCAAGAGACCCAGTACTTC. Residues: CATSGQGALQETQYF.